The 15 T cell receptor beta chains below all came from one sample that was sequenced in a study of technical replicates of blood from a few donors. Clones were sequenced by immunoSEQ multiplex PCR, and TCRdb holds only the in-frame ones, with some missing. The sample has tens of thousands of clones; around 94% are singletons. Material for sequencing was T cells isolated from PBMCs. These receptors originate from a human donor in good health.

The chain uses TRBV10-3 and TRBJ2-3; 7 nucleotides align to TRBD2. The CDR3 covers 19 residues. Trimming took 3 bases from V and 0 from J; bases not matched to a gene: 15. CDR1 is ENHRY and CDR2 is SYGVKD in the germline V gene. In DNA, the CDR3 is TGTGCCATCAGTGATTCCCCGGGGGGTACGGGATCCAGCACAGATACGCAGTATTTT. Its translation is CAISDSPGGTGSSTDTQYF.

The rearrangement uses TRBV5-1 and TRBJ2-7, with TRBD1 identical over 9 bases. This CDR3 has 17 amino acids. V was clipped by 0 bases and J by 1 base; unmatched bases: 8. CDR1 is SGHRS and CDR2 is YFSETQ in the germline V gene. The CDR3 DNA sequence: TGCGCCAGCAGCTTGGCACTCCGACAGGGGGGTTCCTACGAGCAGTACTTC. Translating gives CASSLALRQGGSYEQYF.

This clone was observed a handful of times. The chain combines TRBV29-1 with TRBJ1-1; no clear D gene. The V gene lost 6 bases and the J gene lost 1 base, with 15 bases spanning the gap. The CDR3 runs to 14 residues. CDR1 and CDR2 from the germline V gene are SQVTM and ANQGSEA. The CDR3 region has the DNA TGCAGCGTGAGGGCCGGGCCTCGGAACACTGAAGCTTTCTTT. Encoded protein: CSVRAGPRNTEAFF.

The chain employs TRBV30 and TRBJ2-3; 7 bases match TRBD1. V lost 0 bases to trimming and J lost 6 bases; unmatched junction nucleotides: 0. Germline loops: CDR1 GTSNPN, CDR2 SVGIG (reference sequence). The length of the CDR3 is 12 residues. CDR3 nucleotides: TGTGCCTGGAGTGTACAGGGGGATACGCAGTATTTT. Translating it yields CAWSVQGDTQYF.

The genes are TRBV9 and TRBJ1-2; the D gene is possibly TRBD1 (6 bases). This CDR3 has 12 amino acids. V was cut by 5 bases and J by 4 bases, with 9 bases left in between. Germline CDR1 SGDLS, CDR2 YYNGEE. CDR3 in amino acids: CASRGQFYGYTF. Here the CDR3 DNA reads TGTGCCAGCAGAGGACAGTTCTATGGCTACACCTTC.

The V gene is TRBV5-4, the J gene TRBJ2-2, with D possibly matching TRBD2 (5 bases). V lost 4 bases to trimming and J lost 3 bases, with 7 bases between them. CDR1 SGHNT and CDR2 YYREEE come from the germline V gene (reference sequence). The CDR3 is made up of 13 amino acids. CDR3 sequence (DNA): TGTGCCAGCAGCGCGGACTACACCGGGGAGCTGTTTTTT. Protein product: CASSADYTGELFF.

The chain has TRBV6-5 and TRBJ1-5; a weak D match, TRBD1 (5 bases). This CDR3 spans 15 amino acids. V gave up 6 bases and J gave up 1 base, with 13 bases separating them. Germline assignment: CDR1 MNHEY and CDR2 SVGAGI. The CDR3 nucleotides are TGTGCCAGCAGCCCAGTCCGGGGGAGCAATCAGCCCCAGCATTTT. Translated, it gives CASSPVRGSNQPQHF.

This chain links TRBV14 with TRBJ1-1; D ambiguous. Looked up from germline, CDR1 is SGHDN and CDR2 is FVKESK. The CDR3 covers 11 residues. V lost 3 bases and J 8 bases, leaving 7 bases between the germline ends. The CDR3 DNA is TGTGCCAGCAGCCAGGCCAGGGAAGCTTTCTTT. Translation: CASSQAREAFF.

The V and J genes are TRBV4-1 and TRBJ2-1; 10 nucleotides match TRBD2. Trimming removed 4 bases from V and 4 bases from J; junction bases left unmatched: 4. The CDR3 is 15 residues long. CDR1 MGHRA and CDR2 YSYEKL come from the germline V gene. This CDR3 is CASSLAGGPYNEQFF. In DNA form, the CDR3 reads TGCGCCAGCAGCCTAGCGGGGGGACCTTACAATGAGCAGTTCTTC.

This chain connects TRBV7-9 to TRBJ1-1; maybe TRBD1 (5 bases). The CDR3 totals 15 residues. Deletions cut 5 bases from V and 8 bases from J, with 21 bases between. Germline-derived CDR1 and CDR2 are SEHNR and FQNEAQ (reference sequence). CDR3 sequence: CASSHSGGVGLEAFF. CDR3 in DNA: TGTGCCAGCAGCCACTCCGGAGGGGTGGGCTTGGAAGCTTTCTTT.

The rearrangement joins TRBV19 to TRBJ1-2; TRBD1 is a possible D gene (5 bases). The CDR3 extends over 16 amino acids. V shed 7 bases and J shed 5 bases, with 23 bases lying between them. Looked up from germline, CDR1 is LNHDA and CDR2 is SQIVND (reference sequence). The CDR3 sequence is CASTTQVPTLRYGYTF. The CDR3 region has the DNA TGTGCCAGTACCACACAGGTGCCGACCCTCCGTTATGGCTACACCTTC.

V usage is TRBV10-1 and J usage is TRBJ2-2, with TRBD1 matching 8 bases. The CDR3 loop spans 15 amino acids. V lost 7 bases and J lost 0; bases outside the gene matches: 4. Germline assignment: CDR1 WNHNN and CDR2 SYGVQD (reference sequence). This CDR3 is CASKQGASNTGELFF. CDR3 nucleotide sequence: TGCGCCAGCAAGCAGGGGGCTTCGAACACCGGGGAGCTGTTTTTT.

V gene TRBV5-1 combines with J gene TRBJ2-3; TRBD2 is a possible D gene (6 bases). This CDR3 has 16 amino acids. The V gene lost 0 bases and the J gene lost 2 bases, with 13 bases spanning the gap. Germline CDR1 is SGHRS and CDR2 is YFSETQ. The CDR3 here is CASSLVVSGNTDTQYF. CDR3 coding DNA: TGCGCCAGCAGCTTGGTTGTTAGCGGCAACACAGATACGCAGTATTTT.

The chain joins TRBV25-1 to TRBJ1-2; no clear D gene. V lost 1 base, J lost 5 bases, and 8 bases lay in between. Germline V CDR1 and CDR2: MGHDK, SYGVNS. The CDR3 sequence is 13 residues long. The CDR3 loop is CASSESRWYGYTF. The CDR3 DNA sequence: TGTGCCAGCAGTGAATCCAGGTGGTATGGCTACACCTTC.

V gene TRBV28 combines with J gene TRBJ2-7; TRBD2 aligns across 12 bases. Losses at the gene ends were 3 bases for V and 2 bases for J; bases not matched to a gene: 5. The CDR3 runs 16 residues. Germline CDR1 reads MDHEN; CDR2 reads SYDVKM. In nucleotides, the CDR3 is TGTGCCAGCAGTTTTATGTGGACTAGCGGGACCTACGAGCAGTACTTC. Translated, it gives CASSFMWTSGTYEQYF. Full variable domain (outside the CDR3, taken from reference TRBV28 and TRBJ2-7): DVKVTQSSRYLVKRTGEKVFLECVQDMDHENMFWYRQDPGLGLRLIYFSYDVKMKEKGDIPEGYSVSREKKERFSLILESASTNQTSMYLCASSFMWTSGTYEQYFGPGTRLTVT.